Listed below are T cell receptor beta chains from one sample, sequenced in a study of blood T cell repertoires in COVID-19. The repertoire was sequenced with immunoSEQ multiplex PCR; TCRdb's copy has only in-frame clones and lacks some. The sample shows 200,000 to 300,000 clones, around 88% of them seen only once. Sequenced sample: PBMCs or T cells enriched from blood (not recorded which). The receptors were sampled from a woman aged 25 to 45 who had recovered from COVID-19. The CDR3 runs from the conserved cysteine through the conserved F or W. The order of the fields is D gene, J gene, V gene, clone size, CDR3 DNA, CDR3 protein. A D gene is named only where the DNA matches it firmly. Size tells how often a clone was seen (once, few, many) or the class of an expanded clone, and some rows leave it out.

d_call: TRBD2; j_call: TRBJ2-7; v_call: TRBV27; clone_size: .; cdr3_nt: TGTGCCAGCAGTTTGGGCGGGAGGTCCTCCTACGAGCAGTACTTC; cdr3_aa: CASSLGGRSSYEQYF
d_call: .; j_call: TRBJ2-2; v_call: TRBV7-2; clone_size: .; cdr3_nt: TGTGCCAGCAGGGACATAAACACCGGGGAGCTGTTTTTT; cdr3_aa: CASRDINTGELFF
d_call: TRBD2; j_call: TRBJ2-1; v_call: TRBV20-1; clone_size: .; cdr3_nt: TGCAGTGCTAGTTTTGGGGGAGGGCCCAGCAATGAGCAGTTCTTC; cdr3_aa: CSASFGGGPSNEQFF
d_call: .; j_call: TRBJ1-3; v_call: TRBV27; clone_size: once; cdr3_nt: TGTGCCAGCAAAAGAGGGGGGGGGACTGGAAACACCATATATTTT; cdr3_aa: CASKRGGGTGNTIYF
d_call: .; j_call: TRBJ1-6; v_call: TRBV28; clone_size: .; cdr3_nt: TGTGCCAGCAGTTTATGGGGGGGGGCTGATTCACCCCTCCACTTT; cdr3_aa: CASSLWGGADSPLHF
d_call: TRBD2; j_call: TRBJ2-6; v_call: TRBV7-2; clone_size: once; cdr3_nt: TGTGCCAGCAGCTTTTGGGGACTACCCTCTGGGGCCAACGTCCTGACTTTC; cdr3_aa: CASSFWGLPSGANVLTF
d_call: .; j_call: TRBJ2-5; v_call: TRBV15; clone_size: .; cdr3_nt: TGTGCCACCAGCAGGGAGATTGGGGCCCAGGAGACCCAGTACTTC; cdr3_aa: CATSREIGAQETQYF
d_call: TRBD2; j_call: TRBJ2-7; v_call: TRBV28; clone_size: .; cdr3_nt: TGTGCCAGCAGCCGCGAAGCGGGAGTGGCCTACGAGCAGTACTTC; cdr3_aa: CASSREAGVAYEQYF
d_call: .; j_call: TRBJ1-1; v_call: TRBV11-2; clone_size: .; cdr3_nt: TGTGCCAGCAGCCCCCCTCGGGGTTTCATGAACACTGAAGCTTTCTTT; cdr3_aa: CASSPPRGFMNTEAFF
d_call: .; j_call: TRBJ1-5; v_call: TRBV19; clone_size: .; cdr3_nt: TGTGCCAGTAGTGTGGGACAAAGCAATCAGCCCCAGCATTTT; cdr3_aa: CASSVGQSNQPQHF
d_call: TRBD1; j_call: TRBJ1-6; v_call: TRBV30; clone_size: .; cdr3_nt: TGTGCCTGGAAGCAGGGGGCAACGGGTCGGAATTCACCCCTCCACTTT; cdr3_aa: CAWKQGATGRNSPLHF
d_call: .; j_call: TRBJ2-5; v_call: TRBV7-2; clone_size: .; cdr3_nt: TGTGCCAGCAGCTCCCGGACAGCAATCCGGGAGACCCAGTACTTC; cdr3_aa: CASSSRTAIRETQYF
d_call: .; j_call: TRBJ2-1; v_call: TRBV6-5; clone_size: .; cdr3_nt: TGTGCCAGCAGTTACTTAGAGGAGCAGTTCTTC; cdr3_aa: CASSYLEEQFF
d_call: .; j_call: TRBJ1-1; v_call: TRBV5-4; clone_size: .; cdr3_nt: TGTGCCAGCAGCCGACCGACGGGGAGTGAAGCTTTCTTT; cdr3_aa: CASSRPTGSEAFF
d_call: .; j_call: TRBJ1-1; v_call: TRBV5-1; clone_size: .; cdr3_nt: TGCGCCAGCAGACAGGCAGCTGAAGCTTTCTTT; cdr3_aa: CASRQAAEAFF
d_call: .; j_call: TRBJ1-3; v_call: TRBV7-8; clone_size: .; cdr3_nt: TGTGCCAGCAGCTTAGTTGGGACATACAAATCACCACGCTCTGGAAACACCATATATTTT; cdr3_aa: CASSLVGTYKSPRSGNTIYF
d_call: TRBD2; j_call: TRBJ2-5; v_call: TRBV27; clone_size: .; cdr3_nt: TGTGCCAGCAGCACGGATCGTCCGGCTAGCGGGACAGAGACCCAGTACTTC; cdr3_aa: CASSTDRPASGTETQYF
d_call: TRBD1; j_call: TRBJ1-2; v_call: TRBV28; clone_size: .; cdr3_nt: TGTGCCAGCAGTTCAGGGGGCTATGGCTACACCTTC; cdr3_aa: CASSSGGYGYTF
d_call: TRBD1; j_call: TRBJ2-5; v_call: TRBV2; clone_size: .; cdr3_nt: TGTGCCAGCAGTGAACTACAGGGGGTTCAAGAGACCCAGTACTTC; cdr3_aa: CASSELQGVQETQYF
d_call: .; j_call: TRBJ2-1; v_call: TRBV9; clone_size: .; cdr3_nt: TGTGCCAGCAGCCTTGGTGGGGGCCAGGGGTGGAATGAGCAGTTCTTC; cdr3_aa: CASSLGGGQGWNEQFF
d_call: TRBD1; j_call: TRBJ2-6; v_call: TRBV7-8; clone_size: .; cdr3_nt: TGTGCCAGCAGCTTAAGTACGGGACAGAGGACCTCTGGGGCCAACGTCCTGACTTTC; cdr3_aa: CASSLSTGQRTSGANVLTF
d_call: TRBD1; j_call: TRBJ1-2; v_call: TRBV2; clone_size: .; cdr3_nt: TGTGCCAGCAGCGGACAGGCAACCTTGTATGGCTACACCTTC; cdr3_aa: CASSGQATLYGYTF
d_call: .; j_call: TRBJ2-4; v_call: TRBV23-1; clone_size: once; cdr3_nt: TGCGCCAGCAGTCGGACAGCTCCCAGGGGAAACATTCAGTACTTC; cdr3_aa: CASSRTAPRGNIQYF
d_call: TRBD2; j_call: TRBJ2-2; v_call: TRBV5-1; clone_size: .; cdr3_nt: TGCGCCAGCTCGGGACTAGCGGCGAACACCGGGGAGCTGTTTTTT; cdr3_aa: CASSGLAANTGELFF
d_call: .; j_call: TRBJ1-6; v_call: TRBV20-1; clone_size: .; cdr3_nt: TGCAGTGCTAGTTTAGACAGTGAACCCTCGCCCCTCCACTTT; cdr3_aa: CSASLDSEPSPLHF
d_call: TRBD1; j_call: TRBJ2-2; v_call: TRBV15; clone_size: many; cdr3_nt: TGTGCCACCAGCAGGGGGACAGGGGTGAAAACCGGGGAGCTGTTTTTT; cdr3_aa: CATSRGTGVKTGELFF
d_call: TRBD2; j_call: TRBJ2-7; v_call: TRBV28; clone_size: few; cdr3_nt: TGTGCCAGCAGTTTTTCCACTAGCGGGAGGGGCTACGAGCAGTACTTC; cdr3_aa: CASSFSTSGRGYEQYF
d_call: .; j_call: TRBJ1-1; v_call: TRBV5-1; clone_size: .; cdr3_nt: TGCGCCAGCAGCTTGTCCGGGGGGCCCACTGAAGCTTTCTTT; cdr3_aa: CASSLSGGPTEAFF
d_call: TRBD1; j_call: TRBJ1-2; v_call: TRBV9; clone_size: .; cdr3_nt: TGTGCCAGCAGCTTAACGACAGGGAACTCCAATGGCTACACCTTC; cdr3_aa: CASSLTTGNSNGYTF
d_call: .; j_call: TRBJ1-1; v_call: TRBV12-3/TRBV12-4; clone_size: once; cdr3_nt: TGTGCCAGCAGTAGAGGGGCACTGGGGGGGATCTTT; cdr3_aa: CASSRGALGGIF
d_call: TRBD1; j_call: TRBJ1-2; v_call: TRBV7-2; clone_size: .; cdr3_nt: TGTGCCAGCAGCTTCCCCGGACAGGCCCTGCATGGCTACACCTTC; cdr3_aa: CASSFPGQALHGYTF
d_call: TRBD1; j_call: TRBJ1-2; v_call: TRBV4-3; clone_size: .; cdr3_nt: TGCGCCAGCAGCCAAGATCTCGGACAGGGCAGTGGCTACACCTTC; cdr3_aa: CASSQDLGQGSGYTF
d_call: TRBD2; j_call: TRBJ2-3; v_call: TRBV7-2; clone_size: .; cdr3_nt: TGTGCCAGCAGCCTCCGGACTAGCGGGTTTCCAGATACGCAGTATTTT; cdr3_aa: CASSLRTSGFPDTQYF
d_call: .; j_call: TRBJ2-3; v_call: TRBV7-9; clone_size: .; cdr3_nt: TGTGCCAGCAGCTTAGTAGATATGGATACGCAGTATTTT; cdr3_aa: CASSLVDMDTQYF
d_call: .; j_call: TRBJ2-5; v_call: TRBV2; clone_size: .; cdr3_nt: TGTGCCAGCAGTGGACTGTCCGGAGAGACCCAGTACTTC; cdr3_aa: CASSGLSGETQYF
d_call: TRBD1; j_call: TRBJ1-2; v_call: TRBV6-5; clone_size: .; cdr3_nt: TGTGCCAGCAGTTTCTCACCCGGGACAGGGAAAAATGGCTACACCTTC; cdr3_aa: CASSFSPGTGKNGYTF